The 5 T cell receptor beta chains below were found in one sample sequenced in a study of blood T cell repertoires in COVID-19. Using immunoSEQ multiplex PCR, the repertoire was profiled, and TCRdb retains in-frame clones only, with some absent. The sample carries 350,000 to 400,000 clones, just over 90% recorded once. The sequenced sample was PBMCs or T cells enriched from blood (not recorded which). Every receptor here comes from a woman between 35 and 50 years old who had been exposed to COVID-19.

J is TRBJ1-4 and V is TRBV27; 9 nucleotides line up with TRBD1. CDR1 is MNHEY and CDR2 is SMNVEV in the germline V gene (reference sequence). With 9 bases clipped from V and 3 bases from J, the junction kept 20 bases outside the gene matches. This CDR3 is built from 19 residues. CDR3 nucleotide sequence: TGTGCCAGTTCGGTGTGGGGACAGGGTCCCCTCCCTTCTAATGAAAAACTGTTTTTT. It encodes CASSVWGQGPLPSNEKLFF.

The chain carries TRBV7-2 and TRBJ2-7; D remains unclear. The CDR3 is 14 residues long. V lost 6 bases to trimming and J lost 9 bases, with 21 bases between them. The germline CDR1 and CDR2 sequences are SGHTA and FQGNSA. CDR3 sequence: CASSSYALSRGQYF. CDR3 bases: TGTGCCAGCAGTTCATACGCCCTTAGCCGTGGGCAGTACTTC.

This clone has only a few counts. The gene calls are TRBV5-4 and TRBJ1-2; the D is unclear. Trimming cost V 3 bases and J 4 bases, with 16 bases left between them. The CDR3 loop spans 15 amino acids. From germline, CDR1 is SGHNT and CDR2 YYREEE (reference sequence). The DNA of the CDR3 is TGTGCCAGCAGCTCTGTTCTCGCAGATGTCTATGGCTACACCTTC. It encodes CASSSVLADVYGYTF. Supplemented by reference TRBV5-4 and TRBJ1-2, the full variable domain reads ETGVTQSPTHLIKTRGQQVTLRCSSQSGHNTVSWYQQALGQGPQFIFQYYREEENGRGNFPPRFSGLQFPNYSSELNVNALELDDSALYLCASSSVLADVYGYTFGSGTRLTVV.

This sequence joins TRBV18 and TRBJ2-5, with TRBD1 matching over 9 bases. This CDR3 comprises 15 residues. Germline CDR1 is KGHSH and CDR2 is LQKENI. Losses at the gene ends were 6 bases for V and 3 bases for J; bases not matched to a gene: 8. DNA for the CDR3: TGTGCCAGCTCGCGCCCCACAGGGGGCGAAGAGACCCAGTACTTC. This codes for CASSRPTGGEETQYF.

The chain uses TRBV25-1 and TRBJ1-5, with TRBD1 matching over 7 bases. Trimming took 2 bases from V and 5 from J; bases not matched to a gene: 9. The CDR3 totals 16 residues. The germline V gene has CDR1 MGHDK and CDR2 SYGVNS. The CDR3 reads CASSEQEGRGYQPQHF. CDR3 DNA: TGTGCCAGCAGTGAACAAGAGGGCAGGGGGTATCAGCCCCAGCATTTT.